Shown below are 30 T cell receptor beta chains from a single sample sequenced in a study of blood T cell repertoires in COVID-19. Measured with immunoSEQ multiplex PCR; TCRdb has only the in-frame clones, and not every one. The sample has 250,000 to 400,000 clones; around 87% are singletons. Input material: PBMCs or T cells enriched from blood (not recorded which). These receptor sequences come from a woman aged 25 to 39 who had recovered from COVID-19.

The chain combines TRBV6-5 with TRBJ1-2, with 7 bases lining up with TRBD1. V lost 4 bases, J lost 4 bases, and 6 bases stayed unmatched. CDR1 is MNHEY and CDR2 is SVGAGI in the germline V gene. The CDR3 has 14 residues. The CDR3 protein is CASSSQGVAYGYTF. The CDR3, as DNA: TGTGCCAGCAGTTCCCAGGGGGTCGCCTATGGCTACACCTTC.

This clone was picked up a small number of times. This chain connects TRBV27 to TRBJ2-1; a weak D match, TRBD1 (5 bases). This CDR3 has 13 amino acids. V was trimmed by 5 bases and J by 7 bases, leaving 12 bases between them. The germline CDR1 and CDR2 sequences are MNHEY and SMNVEV (reference sequence). The CDR3 loop is CASSAAGWNEQFF. In DNA, the CDR3 is TGTGCCAGCAGTGCGGCAGGGTGGAATGAGCAGTTCTTC.

The chain links TRBV20-1 to TRBJ2-1; D may be TRBD1 (6 bases). Germline assignment: CDR1 DFQATT and CDR2 SNEGSKA (reference sequence). There are 11 residues in the CDR3. Between the trimmed V and J ends, which lost 6 bases and 8 bases, there was a span of 11 bases. The DNA of the CDR3 is TGCAGTGCCATCAGGGGTGATGAGCAGTTCTTC. This translates into CSAIRGDEQFF.

The J gene is TRBJ1-2, the V gene TRBV4-2; D unclear. This CDR3 has 15 amino acids. Germline V gives CDR1 LGHNA, CDR2 YNFKEQ. V gave up 0 bases and J gave up 0 bases, with 8 bases separating them. The CDR3 DNA reads as TGTGCCAGCAGCCAAGAAAAGCGGACTAACTATGGCTACACCTTC. It translates to CASSQEKRTNYGYTF.

The CDR3 region is CASSDRASSPLHF. CDR3 nucleotide sequence: TGTGCCAGCAGTGACAGGGCCTCGTCACCCCTCCACTTT. The rearrangement links TRBV2 to TRBJ1-6; D is possibly TRBD1 (5 bases). The V end lost 3 bases, the J end lost 10 bases, and 10 bases lay between the germline ends. The CDR3 extends over 13 amino acids. Germline loops: CDR1 SNHLY, CDR2 FYNNEI.

This chain links TRBV21-1 with TRBJ2-7; the table's D gene call, TRBD2, was not cross checked with the DNA. TRBV21-1 is annotated as a pseudogene. This CDR3 has 15 residues. The CDR3 here is CASSGRGDSYYEQYF. Written as DNA, the CDR3 is TGTGCCAGCAGCGGGCGGGGGGATTCATATTACGAGCAGTACTTC.

The gene calls are TRBV2 and TRBJ1-2; 8 bases map to TRBD1. The CDR3 has 15 residues. Per the germline V gene, CDR1 is SNHLY and CDR2 is FYNNEI. With V trimmed by 8 bases and J by 4 bases, 12 bases remained unmatched. The CDR3 coding sequence is TGTGCCAGCCGCCCGGGGACAGGTTCCTTCTATGGCTACACCTTC. Translated: CASRPGTGSFYGYTF.

The CDR3 coding sequence is TGTGCCAGCTCCCGGACAGGGGGGGATGAAAAACTGTTTTTT. It yields the protein CASSRTGGDEKLFF. The chain joins TRBV18 to TRBJ1-4, with 10 bases matching TRBD1. Germline values: CDR1 KGHSH, CDR2 LQKENI. The J segment lost 6 bases and the V segment lost 6 bases, leaving 4 bases of the junction unmatched. CDR3 length: 14 amino acids.

The chain employs TRBV5-1 and TRBJ1-3; D is unresolved. The germline gives CDR1 SGHRS, CDR2 YFSETQ. This CDR3 region has 14 residues. V shed 6 bases and J shed 4 bases, with 14 bases lying between them. The CDR3 DNA reads as TGCGCCAGCAAGCCGGGATTTGGCGGAAACACCATATATTTT. Its protein product is CASKPGFGGNTIYF.

The CDR3 protein is CASSHGTANTEAFF. The CDR3 DNA sequence: TGTGCCAGCAGCCATGGGACAGCGAACACTGAAGCTTTCTTT. V is TRBV7-3 and J is TRBJ1-1; 7 bases are shared with TRBD1. The V gene end was trimmed by 5 bases and the J gene end by 1 base; junction bases not matched to a gene: 4. CDR1 is SGHTA and CDR2 is FQGTGA in the germline V gene. The CDR3 runs to 14 residues.

The chain links TRBV28 to TRBJ1-5; 7 nucleotides match TRBD1. Germline lookup yields CDR1 MDHEN and CDR2 SYDVKM. The CDR3 is 17 amino acids. The ends lost 3 bases at V and 0 bases at J; junction bases unmatched: 8. DNA of the CDR3: TGTGCCAGCAGTTTGACACAGGGGTGGGGTAGCAATCAGCCCCAGCATTTT. Translation gives CASSLTQGWGSNQPQHF.

This clone occurred once. V usage is TRBV18 and J usage is TRBJ1-5; D call uncertain. From germline, CDR1 is KGHSH and CDR2 LQKENI. The V end was cut by 3 bases, the J end by 4 bases, with 13 bases between. This CDR3 has 15 residues. The CDR3 DNA is TGTGCCAGCTCACCTACACGTCTGGTTAATCAGCCCCAGCATTTT. It yields the protein CASSPTRLVNQPQHF.

V usage is TRBV6-5 and J usage is TRBJ1-1; D is uncertain. CDR3 length: 14 residues. Germline CDR1 and CDR2: MNHEY and SVGAGI. V gave up 0 bases and J gave up 1 base, with 6 bases separating them. For the CDR3, the DNA is TGTGCCAGCAGTTACTCCCCCAAGAACACTGAAGCTTTCTTT. This codes for CASSYSPKNTEAFF.

The V and J genes are TRBV29-1 and TRBJ1-4, with a weak D call TRBD1 (5 bases). There are 11 residues in the CDR3. Germline V gene lookup returns CDR1 SQVTM and CDR2 ANQGSEA. Deletions cut 7 bases from V and 13 bases from J, with 16 bases between. CDR3 amino acids: CSARGSMGLFF. DNA of the CDR3: TGCAGCGCACGGGGGTCCATGGGACTGTTTTTT. The full variable domain, its missing parts supplied by reference TRBV29-1 and TRBJ1-4, is SAVISQKPSRDICQRGTSLTIQCQVDSQVTMMFWYRQQPGQSLTLIATANQGSEATYESGFVIDKFPISRPNLTFSTLTVSNMSPEDSSIYLCSARGSMGLFFGSGTQLSVL.

The genes are TRBV10-3 and TRBJ2-5, with D tentatively TRBD1 (5 bases). V lost 7 bases to trimming and J lost 7 bases, with 16 bases between them. The CDR3 totals 13 residues. Germline-derived CDR1 and CDR2 are ENHRY and SYGVKD. The CDR3 sequence is CAITEGVEGTQYF. CDR3 sequence (DNA): TGTGCCATCACAGAAGGGGTAGAAGGGACCCAGTACTTC.

This sequence joins TRBV9 and TRBJ2-1; D might be TRBD1 (5 bases). The CDR3 has 14 amino acids. V was clipped by 0 bases and J by 6 bases, with 10 bases between them. CDR1 is SGDLS, CDR2 YYNGEE, per germline. The CDR3 DNA is TGTGCCAGCAGCGTAGTGCCAGGGCCCAATGAGCAGTTCTTC. Amino acid sequence: CASSVVPGPNEQFF.

The chain uses TRBV3-1 (or the pseudogene TRBV3-2) and TRBJ2-1; D might be TRBD2 (6 bases). This CDR3 comprises 18 residues. V lost 1 base, J lost 3 bases, and 19 bases lay in between. Per the germline V gene, CDR1 is LGHDT and CDR2 is YNNKEL (reference sequence). CDR3 protein: CASSQVTVGREDYNEQFF. For the CDR3, the DNA is TGTGCCAGCAGCCAAGTGACGGTAGGCAGGGAGGACTACAATGAGCAGTTCTTC.

The CDR3 here is CASSFRQGMNTEAFF. CDR3 DNA: TGTGCCAGCAGCTTCCGGCAGGGCATGAACACTGAAGCTTTCTTT. The genes are TRBV5-4 and TRBJ1-1; possible D gene TRBD1, 5 bases. Germline CDR1 SGHNT, CDR2 YYREEE (reference sequence). The CDR3 has 15 amino acids. Trimming stripped 2 bases from V and 0 bases from J, with 11 bases between.

This clone has more than one count but fewer than ten. The rearrangement joins TRBV6-6 to TRBJ2-3, with a tentative D call TRBD2 (5 bases). This CDR3 spans 14 amino acids. Germline V gene sequence: CDR1 MNHNY, CDR2 SVGAGI (reference sequence). V lost 5 bases and J lost 3, with 12 bases in between. CDR3 sequence (DNA): TGTGCCAGCAGTCCTAGCTCCTGGACAGATACGCAGTATTTT. Protein: CASSPSSWTDTQYF.

In its sample, this clone was seen a few times. The chain has TRBV19 and TRBJ1-1; D is unclear. This CDR3 has 13 amino acids. CDR1 and CDR2 from the germline V gene are LNHDA and SQIVND (reference sequence). V was clipped by 5 bases and J by 6 bases, with 13 bases between them. CDR3 protein: CASSRTSGSEAFF. The CDR3 DNA is TGTGCCAGTAGTCGGACCTCGGGGTCTGAAGCTTTCTTT.

This clone appeared once. Here the CDR3 reads CASSLVQGRSEQYF. For the CDR3, the DNA is TGTGCCAGCAGCTTAGTCCAGGGCCGGAGCGAGCAGTACTTC. V gene TRBV7-9 combines with J gene TRBJ2-7, with D maybe TRBD1 (5 bases). V was clipped by 1 base and J by 6 bases, with 13 bases between them. Germline V CDR1 and CDR2: SEHNR, FQNEAQ (reference sequence). The CDR3 runs 14 residues.

The table lists this clone with a count of one. This chain uses TRBV27 with TRBJ2-7; 7 bases match TRBD2. V lost 8 bases to trimming and J lost 3 bases; unmatched junction nucleotides: 7. The CDR3 runs to 13 residues. The germline gives CDR1 MNHEY, CDR2 SMNVEV (reference sequence). The CDR3 spells CASSGAGVYEQYF. DNA of the CDR3: TGTGCCAGCTCTGGGGCGGGAGTCTACGAGCAGTACTTC.

The chain uses TRBV19 and TRBJ1-5; 7 positions match TRBD1. The trim removed 1 base at V and 0 bases at J, leaving 3 bases unmatched. Germline lookup yields CDR1 LNHDA and CDR2 SQIVND (reference sequence). CDR3 length: 16 residues. The CDR3 bases are TGTGCCAGTAGTATAGGGACAGGCTATAGCAATCAGCCCCAGCATTTT. It specifies CASSIGTGYSNQPQHF.

This CDR3 is CANDSTPGELFF. In DNA form, the CDR3 reads TGTGCCAACGACTCCACCCCCGGGGAGCTGTTTTTT. This chain uses TRBV28 with TRBJ2-2; D not resolved. Germline-derived CDR1 and CDR2 are MDHEN and SYDVKM. Trimming pared 10 bases from V and 6 bases from J, leaving 12 bases between. The CDR3 has 12 amino acids.

V gene TRBV6-1 combines with J gene TRBJ1-4, with a weak D call TRBD1 (6 bases). V was shortened by 2 bases and J by 7 bases, with 11 bases between the two germline ends. This CDR3 has 14 amino acids. Germline CDR1 MNHNS, CDR2 SASEGT. CDR3 sequence reads: CASSETGLGEKLFF. The CDR3 nucleotides read TGTGCCAGCAGTGAAACAGGGCTTGGTGAAAAACTGTTTTTT.

The chain has TRBV6-5 and TRBJ1-5, with TRBD1 identical over 7 bases. J was trimmed by 9 bases and V by 1 base; bases with no gene match: 9. CDR1 MNHEY and CDR2 SVGAGI come from the germline V gene. CDR3 length: 15 residues. This chain's CDR3 is CASSYLTGRQWPQHF. CDR3 sequence (DNA): TGTGCCAGCAGTTACTTGACAGGGAGGCAATGGCCCCAGCATTTT.

The chain is built from TRBV28 and TRBJ2-7, with a possible D match to TRBD2 (7 bases). Trimming took 6 bases from V and 4 from J, leaving 22 bases between them. CDR3 length: 16 residues. The germline gives CDR1 MDHEN, CDR2 SYDVKM. Here the CDR3 DNA reads TGTGCCAGCAGACTTGGAGGGGGGGAAAACTCATACGAGCAGTACTTC. The encoded protein is CASRLGGGENSYEQYF.

The count of this clone is one. The J gene is TRBJ1-2, the V gene TRBV7-8; the match to TRBD1 covers 9 bases. From germline, CDR1 is SGHVS and CDR2 FQNEAQ. The CDR3 is 14 residues long. Losses at the gene ends were 5 bases for V and 4 bases for J; bases not matched to a gene: 5. The CDR3 nucleotides read TGTGCCAGCAGCCCAAGACAGGGGGGCTATGGCTACACCTTC. It codes for CASSPRQGGYGYTF.

The chain uses TRBV15 and TRBJ2-3; the D gene is possibly TRBD1 (5 bases). The CDR3 contains 11 residues. Trimming cost V 0 bases and J 15 bases, with 10 bases left between them. Germline values: CDR1 LNHNV, CDR2 YYDKDF (reference sequence). CDR3 bases: TGTGCCACCAGCAGAGATGGCAGGGTCTATTTT. It is translated as CATSRDGRVYF.

This clone occurred a few times. DNA of the CDR3: TGTGCCAGCAGCCCCCGGCTAGCGGGGCACAATGAGCAGTTCTTC. It specifies CASSPRLAGHNEQFF. The V and J genes are TRBV9 and TRBJ2-1; the match to TRBD2 covers 9 bases. V dropped 4 bases and J dropped 5; count of bases not matched to a gene: 7. This CDR3 has 15 amino acids. The germline gives CDR1 SGDLS, CDR2 YYNGEE.